The 5 T cell receptor beta chains below come from one sample, sequenced in a study of cytomegalovirus exposure and HLA in healthy donors. The PCR used 60 Vbeta and 13 Jbeta primers. Generated by immunoSEQ multiplex PCR, the TCRdb table keeps only in-frame clones and is missing some. The sample comprises around 130,000 clones, roughly 84% of which are singletons, and about 1.2% rests with the top ten. Sequencing was carried out using PBMCs. These receptors came from a girl aged 2 to 10 in good health and CMV-seronegative.

The chain joins TRBV7-6 to TRBJ2-7; no clear D. CDR1 is SGHVS and CDR2 is FNYEAQ in the germline V gene. There are 13 residues in the CDR3. Between the trimmed V and J ends, which lost 4 bases and 5 bases, there was a span of 12 bases. The CDR3 is CASSYSLVDEQYF. CDR3 DNA: TGTGCCAGCAGCTACTCCCTCGTCGACGAGCAGTACTTC.

The chain links TRBV9 to TRBJ1-6; D is undetermined. The V gene lost 2 bases and the J gene lost 15 bases, with 18 bases spanning the gap. This CDR3 region has 14 residues. The V gene's germline CDR1 is SGDLS and CDR2 YYNGEE. The DNA of the CDR3 is TGTGCCAGCAGCGTCGACACATCAAGCAATCGCCTCCACTTT. This encodes CASSVDTSSNRLHF.

The genes are TRBV11-3 and TRBJ1-4; no definite D call. V was pared by 1 base and J by 7 bases, with 10 bases between. The V gene's germline CDR1 is SGHNT and CDR2 YENEEA. The CDR3 is 14 residues long. The CDR3 DNA is TGTGCCAGCAGCTTAGTGGCACGGGGTGAAAAACTGTTTTTT. It specifies CASSLVARGEKLFF.

This chain joins TRBV4-1 and TRBJ2-7; TRBD2 is a possible D gene (6 bases). Trimming left V 4 bases short and J 0 bases short, with 22 bases between. This CDR3 is 18 amino acids long. Looked up from germline, CDR1 is MGHRA and CDR2 is YSYEKL. The CDR3 DNA is TGCGCCAGCAGCCTCCTATCGAGAGAGGCGGGAAACTCCTACGAGCAGTACTTC. This translates into CASSLLSREAGNSYEQYF.

The V and J genes are TRBV4-2 and TRBJ2-7; 10 positions agree with TRBD2. The V and J ends lost 0 bases and 2 bases, in that order; junction bases with no gene match: 13. This CDR3 contains 19 residues. Germline values: CDR1 LGHNA, CDR2 YNFKEQ. The CDR3: CASSQEVLAGATLPYEQYF. CDR3 coding DNA: TGTGCCAGCAGCCAAGAGGTGCTAGCGGGAGCCACTTTACCCTACGAGCAGTACTTC.